This T cell receptor beta chain was recovered during a study of metastatic and nonmetastatic thyroid tumors. This clone has a handful of counts. Trimming took 7 bases from V and 5 from J, leaving 21 bases between them. The CDR3 spans 16 residues. Germline V lookup: CDR1 MNHEY, CDR2 SVGEGT. TCRdb reprocessed the PCR reads via MiXCR. This sample carries 39,000 or so clones, roughly 18% of them seen once, and the ten largest clones take approximately 20%. Treatment of any kind had been given to no patient before thyroid surgery. Specimen: blood. The chain links TRBV6-2 or TRBV6-3 to TRBJ2-1; D may be TRBD2 (6 bases). The receptor's source is a female donor with papillary thyroid cancer or a benign thyroid nodule (not recorded which). Some clones in this sample may be carry-over from other donors' samples. The chain's CDR3 is CASISPWLACDNEQFF. As DNA, the CDR3 is TGTGCCAGCATTTCCCCCTGGCTAGCGTGCGACAATGAGCAGTTCTTC.